The rows below give T cell receptor beta chains drawn from one sample of a study of T cells after yellow fever vaccination. TCRdb called the 5' RACE reads again in MiXCR, with one record for every CDR3 protein. The sample lists 50,000 or so distinct CDR3 sequences; less than 8% were seen once. The sample was CD8+ T cells not binding an NS4B(214-222) dextramer, sorted from PBMCs, taken approximately 40 days after the first yellow fever vaccination. The receptor source for this set is a man younger than 35 who received the YFV17D yellow fever vaccine. Each CDR3 is given with its conserved first and last residue. D genes are given only for firm matches. Size values are once, few and many counts, or a class for expanded clones, and some rows have none.

V gene	D gene	clone size	J gene	CDR3 protein	CDR3 DNA
TRBV4-3	TRBD1	NA	TRBJ1-1	CASSLRPRTGHTEAFF	TGCGCCAGCAGCTTACGGCCAAGGACAGGACACACTGAAGCTTTCTTT
TRBV10-3	NA	NA	TRBJ2-2	CAITDWTGELFF	TGTGCCATCACTGACTGGACCGGGGAGCTGTTTTTT
TRBV7-6	NA	many	TRBJ2-7	CASSLERDSIEQYF	TGTGCCAGCAGCTTGGAGAGGGACTCCATCGAGCAGTACTTC
TRBV7-3	TRBD1	NA	TRBJ2-3	CASSRTGGGDTQYF	TGTGCCAGCAGCAGGACAGGGGGCGGGGATACGCAGTATTTT
TRBV11-2	NA	many	TRBJ2-7	CASSLKGMAGYEQYF	TGTGCCAGCAGCTTGAAGGGAATGGCGGGTTACGAGCAGTACTTC
TRBV7-2	NA	few	TRBJ2-7	CASSFGLGKPNEQYF	TGTGCCAGCAGCTTTGGACTTGGGAAGCCTAACGAGCAGTACTTC
TRBV7-6	TRBD1	NA	TRBJ2-1	CASRRGGSSYNEQFF	TGTGCCAGCAGGCGAGGGGGCAGCTCCTACAATGAGCAGTTCTTC
TRBV9	TRBD1	NA	TRBJ1-3	CASSALDRSYGNTIYF	TGTGCCAGCAGCGCCCTGGACAGGTCTTACGGAAACACCATATATTTT
TRBV19	NA	few	TRBJ2-1	CASSANYPGQSRFF	TGTGCCAGTAGTGCCAATTATCCGGGGCAGTCGCGGTTCTTC
TRBV11-2	TRBD1	many	TRBJ1-1	CASSLAAGGFEAFF	TGTGCCAGCAGTCTAGCGGCAGGGGGCTTTGAAGCTTTCTTT
TRBV6-5	TRBD2	many	TRBJ2-1	CASSYLGGGYNEQFF	TGTGCCAGCAGTTACCTCGGCGGGGGATACAATGAGCAGTTCTTC
TRBV30	NA	NA	TRBJ2-3	CAWSVQDRGLGTDTQYF	TGTGCCTGGAGTGTACAGGATCGGGGTCTAGGCACAGATACGCAGTATTTT
TRBV6-2/TRBV6-3	NA	few	TRBJ2-1	CASSYGALVHEQFF	TGTGCCAGCAGTTACGGGGCCCTGGTCCATGAGCAGTTCTTC